This T cell receptor (beta chain) stems from a study of technical replicates of blood from several donors. This clone was recorded once. Assay: immunoSEQ multiplex PCR; the TCRdb copy retains only in-frame clones and omits some. The sample includes approximately 99,000 clones, 95% of them seen just once. V was clipped by 4 bases and J by 1 base; unmatched bases: 4. This CDR3 comprises 15 residues. Germline-derived CDR1 and CDR2 are MDHEN and SYDVKM. Sequenced material: T cells isolated from PBMCs. The chain is built from TRBV28 and TRBJ1-5, with 7 bases lining up with TRBD1. The clonotype originates from a human donor in good health. Here the CDR3 DNA reads TGTGCCAGCAGTTACCGACAGGGCAGCAATCAGCCCCAGCATTTT. Amino acid sequence: CASSYRQGSNQPQHF. Complete variable domain (other parts from reference TRBV28 and TRBJ1-5): DVKVTQSSRYLVKRTGEKVFLECVQDMDHENMFWYRQDPGLGLRLIYFSYDVKMKEKGDIPEGYSVSREKKERFSLILESASTNQTSMYLCASSYRQGSNQPQHFGDGTRLSIL.